This T cell receptor (beta chain) was obtained from a study of blood T cell repertoires in COVID-19. This CDR3 contains 13 residues. Trimming shortened V by 2 bases and J by 4 bases, and 11 bases separated the two germline ends. CDR1 SQVTM and CDR2 ANQGSEA come from the germline V gene. Profiled with immunoSEQ multiplex PCR; TCRdb holds only in-frame clones, not every one. The sample includes about 120,000 clones, about four fifths of them seen just once. The source of this sequence is a human donor in a cohort sampled during active COVID-19. The sequencing sample was made of peripheral blood. The chain couples TRBV29-1 to TRBJ2-5; D unresolved. The CDR3 reads CSVELADRETQYF. CDR3 nucleotide sequence: TGCAGCGTTGAATTAGCAGATCGAGAGACCCAGTACTTC.